This T cell receptor beta chain was sequenced in a study of blood T cell repertoires in COVID-19. Assay used: immunoSEQ multiplex PCR; TCRdb lists only in-frame clones, some missing. The sample yields approximately 300,000 clones, 85% seen once. Germline CDR1 reads SGDLS; CDR2 reads YYNGEE. This CDR3 contains 14 residues. The trim removed 3 bases at V and 6 bases at J, leaving 8 bases unmatched. Residents of about two dozen US areas, aged about 18 to 95 years, made up the participants. Clinical history as reported by participants underpinned cohort assignment. The receptor was derived from a woman in her twenties or thirties who had been exposed to COVID-19. Sequencing was carried out using PBMCs or T cells enriched from blood (not recorded which). The gene calls are TRBV9 and TRBJ2-7; 8 bases line up with TRBD2. The chain's CDR3 is CASSAPGLGSEQYF. For the CDR3, the DNA is TGTGCCAGCAGCGCCCCGGGACTAGGGAGCGAGCAGTACTTC.